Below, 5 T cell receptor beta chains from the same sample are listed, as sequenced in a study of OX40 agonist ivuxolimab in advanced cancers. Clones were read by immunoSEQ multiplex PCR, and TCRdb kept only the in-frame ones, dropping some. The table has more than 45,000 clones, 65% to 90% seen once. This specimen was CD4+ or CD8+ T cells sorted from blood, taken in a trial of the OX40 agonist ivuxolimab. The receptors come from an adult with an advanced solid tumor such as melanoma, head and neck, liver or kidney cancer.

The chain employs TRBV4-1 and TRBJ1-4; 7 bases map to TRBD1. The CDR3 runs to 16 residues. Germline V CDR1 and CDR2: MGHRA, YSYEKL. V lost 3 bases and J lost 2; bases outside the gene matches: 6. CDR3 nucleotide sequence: TGCGCCAGCAGCCATATTCAGGGGGAGACTAATGAAAAACTGTTTTTT. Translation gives CASSHIQGETNEKLFF.

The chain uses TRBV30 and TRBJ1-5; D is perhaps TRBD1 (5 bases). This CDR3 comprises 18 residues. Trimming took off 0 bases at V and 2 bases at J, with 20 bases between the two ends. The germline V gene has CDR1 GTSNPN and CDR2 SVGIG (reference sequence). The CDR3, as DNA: TGTGCCTGGAGTGTACCTCCCGGGACCCGAAAAGGCAATCAGCCCCAGCATTTT. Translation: CAWSVPPGTRKGNQPQHF.

CDR3 sequence reads: CASRDAGVAENYGYTF. The CDR3 DNA is TGTGCCAGCAGGGACGCAGGGGTGGCAGAGAACTATGGCTACACCTTC. The chain combines TRBV25-1 with TRBJ1-2; weak D call: TRBD1 (6 bases). CDR3 length: 16 residues. In germline, CDR1 is MGHDK, CDR2 SYGVNS. Between the trimmed V and J ends, which lost 6 bases and 2 bases, there was a span of 19 bases.

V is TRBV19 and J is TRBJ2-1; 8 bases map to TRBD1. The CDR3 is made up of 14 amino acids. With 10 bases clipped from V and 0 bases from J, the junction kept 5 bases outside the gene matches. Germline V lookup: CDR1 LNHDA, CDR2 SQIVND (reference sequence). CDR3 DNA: TGTGCCACCGATACAGGGGGCTCCTACAATGAGCAGTTCTTC. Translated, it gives CATDTGGSYNEQFF.

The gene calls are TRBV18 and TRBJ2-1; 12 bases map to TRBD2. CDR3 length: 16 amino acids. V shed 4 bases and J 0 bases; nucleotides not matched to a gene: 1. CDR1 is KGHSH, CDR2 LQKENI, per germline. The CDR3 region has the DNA TGTGCCAGCTCACGGACTAGCGGGAACTCCTACAATGAGCAGTTCTTC. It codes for CASSRTSGNSYNEQFF.